The present T cell receptor (beta chain) was sequenced within a study of T cell clonotyping in hematopoietic cell transplantation. In regard to this clone: Its antigen is not identified.

Germline V gives CDR1 LNHDA, CDR2 SQIVND (reference sequence). V shed 5 bases, J shed 7 bases, and the junction held 14 bases outside the gene matches. The CDR3 extends over 17 amino acids. The data were produced by immunoSEQ multiplex PCR, yet TCRdb's version contains in-frame clones alone and is incomplete. The sample has tens of thousands of clones; around 94% are singletons. Study results and limitations: Broader posttransplant TCR repertoire diversity was predicted by graft donor and pretransplant recipient Inverse Simpson Index values. After transplant, recipient diversity fell while pathologically expanded clonotypes grew through day 180. No sorting was done, leaving CD4 and CD8 contributions mixed.

Material for sequencing was peripheral blood mononuclear cells. J is TRBJ2-1 and V is TRBV19, with 10 bases that match TRBD2. This receptor was identified in a woman aged 45-60 years in good health. Some clones in this sample may be carry-over from other donors' samples. The CDR3 loop reads CASSELAGGFGDNEQFF. CDR3 nucleotides: TGTGCCAGTAGTGAGTTAGCGGGGGGATTTGGTGATAATGAGCAGTTCTTC.